The T cell receptor beta chain under discussion was sequenced for a study of blood T cell repertoires in COVID-19 (dated by TCRdb to about 2020). Study-wide context: The collaborator samples originated in the United States, Italy and Spain and spanned the acute and convalescent phases of COVID-19. Where available, HLA class I and class II types were obtained from metadata supplied by the sample provider rather than from assay-based typing. The repertoires were made available in a free public database intended to serve as a resource for research on the immune response to SARS-CoV-2. Nearly every sample came with metadata listing a de-identified subject ID, COVID-19 status, age in years and sex. Deeply sampled blood TCRbeta repertoires from subjects exposed to, actively infected with, or recovered from COVID-19 were included in the dataset. The samples were drawn from two sources: the first 160 participants of the ongoing ImmuneRACE study, and some 1,300 subjects contributed by 6 global collaborators. The material from the prospective study consisted of cDNA or gDNA derived from T cells, B-cell-depleted T cells, or PBMCs.

The immunoSEQ Assay, a bias-controlled multiplex PCR, was used to amplify TCRbeta CDR3 regions from genomic DNA. In the authors' own workflow: The number of nucleated cells in each sample was estimated by amplification of reference gene primers within the assay. To quantify the absolute abundance of each unique TCRbeta CDR3 rearrangement, sequence reads were collapsed and filtered. For each sample, productive Simpson clonality was calculated as the square root of Simpson's diversity index over productive rearrangements. TCRdb limited this immuneACCESS table to in-frame rearrangements with V and J called. A share of clones is missing; checked studies link under half to unresolved V genes, and the rest is unexplained. That table furnishes V, J and clone size, whereas the DNA furnished D and trimming. The sample table records 300,000 or so clones; more than 70% of these occur just once. Clones ranked in the top ten supply roughly 6.9% of the sample.

A second Seattle source provided samples from volunteer blood donors who had recovered from COVID-19. Collaborating institutions collected whole blood in K2EDTA tubes following their own protocols. For TCRbeta analysis, collaborators shipped samples in one of three forms: frozen whole blood, isolated PBMCs, or DNA extracted from either of those sample types. In the case of this clone: Its antigen remains unidentified. No much larger clone is present one base from it, and per-base qualities are unavailable.

The research as a whole found: Clinical and demographic metadata were provided uncurated, with the amount varying by source and participant.

Sequenced sample: peripheral blood. The receptor comes from a woman aged 25 to 45 who had recovered from COVID-19.

The CDR3 in this case is CASSKSGGGGADTQYF. The DNA is as follows: TGTGCCAGCAGCAAGAGCGGGGGCGGGGGGGCAGATACGCAGTATTTT. The chain uses TRBV5-4 and TRBJ2-3; the junction holds 9 bases that match TRBD2. Per the germline V gene (reference sequence), SGHNT is the CDR1 and YYREEE is the CDR2. Germline trimming: 4 bases from V, 4 bases from J; junction bases outside gene matches: 10. The CDR3 starts with the cysteine, ends with the phenylalanine, and has 16 residues. The CDR3 DNA has 48 bases and is translated from base 1.